The 27 T cell receptor beta chains reported below all come from one sample, sequenced in a study of tumor-infiltrating lymphocytes in primary liver carcinoma. Synthesis of TCR beta cDNA was carried out from approximately 470 ng total RNA with a constant-region primer. ARM-PCR, slightly modified, supplied the TCR beta libraries through three nested multiplex PCR rounds. A C-beta reverse primer was combined with TRBV1-TRBV30 forward primers in the first two PCR rounds, and each round had 9 to 10 cycles. TCRdb reprocessed the multiplex PCR reads via MiXCR and lists one record per CDR3 protein. The table has 45,000 to 55,000 distinct CDR3 sequences, 70% to 85% seen once; the top ten hold approximately 31%. Unsorted bulk tissue, about 19-32 mg of it, served as the source for co-extraction of RNA and DNA. Sequenced material: liver tumor tissue from sampling region 5. Indicated subset: tumor region T5, tumor centre. Source of these receptors: a man in his forties or fifties with primary liver carcinoma and hepatitis B virus infection.

To note about this clonotype: With a much larger clone just one base away, this may be a read error. CDR3 sequence (DNA): TGTGTCAGCAGTTTTGGGGCCACTGAAGCTTTCTTT. As protein: CVSSFGATEAFF. The V gene is TRBV12-3 or TRBV12-4, the J gene TRBJ1-1; TRBD1 is a possible D gene (5 bases). This CDR3 is built from 12 residues.

Many counts were recorded for this clonotype. J is TRBJ2-7 and V is TRBV30, with 9 bases that match TRBD2. The germline V gene encodes CDR1 GTSNPN and CDR2 SVGIG (reference sequence). V shed 1 base and J 6 bases; nucleotides not matched to a gene: 7. The CDR3 is 14 residues long. The CDR3 here is CAWSASGIFPEQYF. As DNA, the CDR3 is TGTGCCTGGAGTGCTAGCGGGATCTTTCCCGAGCAGTACTTC.

This clonotype was seen a few times. CDR3 bases: TGTGCCAGCAGTTACTTGATACAGGGGGTGTCCTACGAGCAGTACTTC. Translating it yields CASSYLIQGVSYEQYF. The chain combines TRBV6-5 with TRBJ2-7; TRBD1 matches at 8 bases. This CDR3 has 16 residues. V was clipped by 1 base and J by 1 base; unmatched bases: 6. Germline values: CDR1 MNHEY, CDR2 SVGAGI.

This rearrangement joins TRBV6-5 to TRBJ1-2; D gene unclear. Germline V gives CDR1 MNHEY, CDR2 SVGAGI. The CDR3 sequence is 13 residues long. V lost 5 bases and J lost 13, with 20 bases in between. In DNA, the CDR3 is TGTGCCAGCAGTAAAGACAAGCGTTATGGCGGCACCTTC. Its protein product is CASSKDKRYGGTF.

This clonotype showed up just once. The CDR3 ends on some other residue instead of the conserved phenylalanine or tryptophan, so this is likely a read error. This sequence joins TRBV5-4 and TRBJ2-5, with TRBD2 identical over 10 bases. This CDR3 spans 16 amino acids. Germline lookup yields CDR1 SGHNT and CDR2 YYREEE (reference sequence). The CDR3 DNA sequence: TGCGCCAGCAGCACCCTTAGCGGGAGGCTTCAAGAGACCCAGTACTCC. Its translation is CASSTLSGRLQETQYS.

The chain employs TRBV29-1 and TRBJ1-5; a weak D match, TRBD2 (6 bases). The DNA matches TRBJ2-3 better at its end, which makes the J call doubtful. CDR3 length equals 15 residues. Germline V gene lookup returns CDR1 SQVTM and CDR2 ANQGSEA. This CDR3 reads CSVATGGGNSQPQYF. CDR3 DNA: TGCAGTGTCGCGACCGGGGGTGGTAACAGTCAGCCCCAGTATTTT.

The chain combines TRBV7-8 with TRBJ2-1, with 8 bases matching TRBD2. The closer fit of TRBJ2-7 to the DNA end suggests the J call may be wrong. The CDR3 runs 17 residues. CDR1 SGHVS and CDR2 FQNEAQ come from the germline V gene. CDR3 in DNA: TGTGCCAGCAGCTTAAATGCGGGGGGCCAGTCCTACAACGAGCAGTACTTC. Protein: CASSLNAGGQSYNEQYF.

This clonotype came up a few times. A single base separates this from a much larger clone, so it may be a read error. In this CDR3 the conserved last residue, phenylalanine or tryptophan, is missing, so a read error is likely. This chain links TRBV12-3 or TRBV12-4 with TRBJ2-1, with 7 bases fitting TRBD2. V shed 6 bases and J 3 bases; nucleotides not matched to a gene: 11. CDR3 size: 16 residues. In nucleotides, the CDR3 is TGTGCCAGCAGCTTGCGAAGCGGGAACTTCTACAATGAGCAGTTCCTC. Translated: CASSLRSGNFYNEQFL.

The chain links TRBV11-2 to TRBJ1-5; D possibly corresponds to TRBD1 (6 bases). This CDR3 is built from 14 residues. Trimming left V 6 bases short and J 8 bases short, with 17 bases between. CDR1 and CDR2 from the germline V gene are SGHAT and FQNNGV. The DNA for the CDR3 is TGTGCCAGCAGTACTGGACAGTTTCCCGAGCCCCAGCATTTT. This sequence encodes CASSTGQFPEPQHF.

This clonotype has a count of ten or more. The chain links TRBV6-1 to TRBJ1-1; D is unclear. Trimming stripped 3 bases from V and 6 bases from J, with 8 bases between. CDR3 size: 12 residues. Germline V CDR1 and CDR2: MNHNS, SASEGT. The CDR3 protein is CASSDPYAEAFF. The CDR3 DNA is TGTGCCAGCAGTGATCCGTACGCTGAAGCTTTCTTT.

To note about this clonotype: This could be a read error, since a much larger clone is one nucleotide away. Since the CDR3 does not end with the conserved phenylalanine or tryptophan, this likely comes from a read error. V gene TRBV25-1 combines with J gene TRBJ2-5, with TRBD2 matching over 10 bases. Per the germline V gene, CDR1 is MGHDK and CDR2 is SYGVNS. CDR3 length: 15 residues. V gave up 1 base and J gave up 5 bases; unmatched junction bases: 4. CDR3 DNA: TGTGCCAGCAGTGAATGGCTAGCGGGAGAGGAGACCCAGTACCTC. Translating gives CASSEWLAGEETQYL.

The chain combines TRBV4-2 with TRBJ2-7, with no clear D. The CDR3 loop spans 11 amino acids. Germline CDR1 LGHNA, CDR2 YNFKEQ. The germline V and J ends were trimmed by 10 bases and 12 bases, with 19 bases remaining between them. Here the CDR3 DNA reads TGTGCCAACGGCCAAGCGCAGAGTCTGTACTTC. Translated: CANGQAQSLYF.

The chain carries TRBV11-2 and TRBJ2-5; 8 bases fit TRBD2. V shed 5 bases, J shed 6 bases, and the junction held 20 bases outside the gene matches. The CDR3 consists of 18 residues. Germline CDR1 reads SGHAT; CDR2 reads FQNNGV. This CDR3 is CASSPRGLVGAPGKTQYF. The CDR3 DNA sequence: TGTGCCAGCAGCCCCCGGGGACTAGTGGGAGCCCCTGGAAAGACCCAGTACTTC.

This clonotype was seen more than once but under ten times. The J gene is TRBJ2-7, the V gene TRBV11-2; D not resolved. This CDR3 is built from 12 residues. The germline V and J ends were trimmed by 0 bases and 7 bases, with 7 bases remaining between them. From germline, CDR1 is SGHAT and CDR2 FQNNGV. CDR3 in amino acids: CASSLDRREQYF. DNA for the CDR3: TGTGCCAGCAGCTTAGATCGGCGTGAGCAGTACTTC.

The V and J genes are TRBV12-3 or TRBV12-4 and TRBJ2-7; TRBD2 might be the D (5 bases). The CDR3 spans 14 residues. V was pared by 9 bases and J by 3 bases, with 18 bases between. The CDR3: CARSLLEGVYEQYF. The CDR3, as DNA: TGTGCCAGAAGTCTCTTAGAGGGTGTCTACGAGCAGTACTTC.

This clonotype came up a few times. This chain uses TRBV16 with TRBJ1-5; a weak D match, TRBD1 (6 bases). The germline V gene encodes CDR1 KGHSY and CDR2 FQNENV. There are 14 residues in the CDR3. V lost 7 bases and J 5 bases, leaving 15 bases between the germline ends. The CDR3 sequence is CASTGLGADQPQHF. CDR3 bases: TGTGCCAGCACCGGATTGGGGGCGGATCAGCCCCAGCATTTT.

In regard to this clonotype: One junction end disagrees with the germline gene, perhaps due to a read error. This chain uses TRBV12-3 or TRBV12-4 with TRBJ2-2, with 7 bases matching TRBD2. The CDR3 is made up of 15 amino acids. The CDR3 region has the DNA TGTGCCAACAGCCGAAGCGGGACTGACACCGGGGACCTGTTTTTT. Its translation is CANSRSGTDTGDLFF.

The chain joins TRBV7-9 to TRBJ2-7; D ambiguous. The V and J ends lost 11 bases and 4 bases respectively, with 18 bases between them. Per the germline V gene, CDR1 is SEHNR and CDR2 is FQNEAQ (reference sequence). The CDR3 is made up of 13 amino acids. The CDR3 DNA is TGTGCCGGAACTTCGGGCGAGCAGTACGAGCAGTACTTC. Amino acid sequence: CAGTSGEQYEQYF.

The V gene is TRBV20-1, the J gene TRBJ2-1; D possibly corresponds to TRBD2 (5 bases). This CDR3 contains 10 residues. The V gene lost 5 bases and the J gene lost 6 bases, with 5 bases spanning the gap. Per the germline V gene, CDR1 is DFQATT and CDR2 is SNEGSKA (reference sequence). The CDR3 region is CSAGGNEQFF. Here the CDR3 DNA reads TGCAGTGCTGGAGGCAATGAGCAGTTCTTC.

This clonotype was seen only once. Without the conserved terminal phenylalanine or tryptophan, this CDR3 likely stems from a read error. V is TRBV10-1 and J is TRBJ2-1; 7 bases fit TRBD2. The CDR3 runs 15 residues. Germline loops: CDR1 WNHNN, CDR2 SYGVQD (reference sequence). The CDR3 region is CANSGKRGSYNEQFL. CDR3 nucleotide sequence: TGCGCCAACAGTGGGAAGCGGGGTTCCTACAATGAGCAGTTCTTA.

Comments on this clonotype: This CDR3 fails to terminate in the conserved phenylalanine or tryptophan, so it likely reflects a read error. The chain combines TRBV6-1 with TRBJ1-1, with 7 nucleotides matching TRBD1. The germline CDR1 and CDR2 sequences are MNHNS and SASEGT. The CDR3 length is 14 residues. After removal of 3 bases from V and 6 bases from J, the junction contained 7 bases not matched to a gene. The CDR3: CASSDGGRGAEAFS. DNA of the CDR3: TGTGCCAGCAGTGATGGGGGCAGGGGGGCTGAAGCTTTCTCT.

Concerning this clonotype itself: The junction does not match germline at one end; this may be a read error. The rearrangement links TRBV11-1 to TRBJ2-1; TRBD2 matches 13 bases. Germline assignment: CDR1 SGHAT and CDR2 FQDESV (reference sequence). The CDR3 is 17 amino acids. The CDR3 spells CASSLGLAGEIDNEQSF. The CDR3 DNA is TGTGCCAGCAGCCTAGGACTAGCGGGAGAAATTGACAATGAGCAGTCCTTC.

As concerns this clonotype: Compared with germline, one end of the junction differs, possibly owing to a read error. CDR3 protein: CASSPIPGTYNEESF. The CDR3 nucleotides are TGTGCCAGCAGTCCCATTCCCGGCACCTACAATGAGGAGTCCTTC. The chain is built from TRBV14 and TRBJ2-1; D ambiguous. The CDR3 has 15 residues. Germline CDR1 SGHDN, CDR2 FVKESK.

This clonotype was observed a few times. This may stem from a read error, because a much larger clone lies one nucleotide away. The chain links TRBV5-4 to TRBJ2-3; 13 bases align to TRBD2. This CDR3 comprises 17 residues. V gave up 3 bases and J gave up 1 base; unmatched junction bases: 5. The germline gives CDR1 SGHNT, CDR2 YYREEE (reference sequence). DNA of the CDR3: TGTGCCAGCAGCTCCGGACTAGCGGGAGTACGCACAGATACGCAGTATTTT. This codes for CASSSGLAGVRTDTQYF.

The chain couples TRBV11-2 to TRBJ2-3; 8 positions match TRBD2. CDR3 length: 20 amino acids. The ends lost 5 bases at V and 0 bases at J; junction bases unmatched: 19. Per the germline V gene, CDR1 is SGHAT and CDR2 is FQNNGV. In nucleotides, the CDR3 is TGTGCCAGCAGCCTCGATGACCCCCTGCAGATAGCGGGAAGCACAGATACGCAGTATTTT. This encodes CASSLDDPLQIAGSTDTQYF. Drawing the rest from reference TRBV11-2 and TRBJ2-3, the complete variable domain is EAGVAQSPRYKIIEKRQSVAFWCNPISGHATLYWYQQILGQGPKLLIQFQNNGVVDDSQLPKDRFSAERLKGVDSTLKIQPAKLEDSAVYLCASSLDDPLQIAGSTDTQYFGPGTRLTVL.

Worth noting for this clonotype: Given the absence of the conserved phenylalanine or tryptophan at the CDR3 end, a read error is likely. The gene calls are TRBV11-2 and TRBJ1-2; a possible D gene is TRBD1 (5 bases). Trimming pared 6 bases from V and 6 bases from J, leaving 17 bases between. Germline CDR1 SGHAT, CDR2 FQNNGV. The CDR3 sequence is 14 residues long. The CDR3 bases are TGTGCCAGCAGAGAGAGGGGCACCACCCATGGCTACACCTCC. It specifies CASRERGTTHGYTS.

This chain joins TRBV29-1 and TRBJ2-7; D unresolved. The CDR3 is 12 residues long. Germline V gene sequence: CDR1 SQVTM, CDR2 ANQGSEA. V shed 8 bases and J shed 4 bases, with 15 bases lying between them. The CDR3: CSIKVELYEQYF. The CDR3 DNA is TGCAGCATCAAAGTGGAACTATACGAGCAGTACTTC.